This TCR beta chain was found in a study of blood T cell repertoires in COVID-19 (dated by TCRdb to 2020 to 2021). Regarding the research as a whole: The collaborator samples originated in the United States, Italy and Spain and spanned the acute and convalescent phases of COVID-19. The repertoires were made available in a free public database intended to serve as a resource for research on the immune response to SARS-CoV-2. Samples were obtained from the ongoing ImmuneRACE study (first 160 participants) and from roughly 1,300 subjects provided by 6 global collaborators. Nearly every sample came with metadata listing a de-identified subject ID, COVID-19 status, age in years and sex. HLA class I and class II types, where available, came from metadata supplied by the sample provider rather than from assay-based typing. Deeply sampled blood TCRbeta repertoires from subjects exposed to, actively infected with, or recovered from COVID-19 were included in the dataset. The prospective study material was composed of cDNA or gDNA derived from T cells, B-cell-depleted T cells, or PBMCs. What the work shows at the level of the full study, not this receptor alone: The amount of clinical and demographic metadata varied by source and participant and was provided uncurated.

The collaborating institutions used their own protocols to collect whole blood in K2EDTA tubes. For TCRbeta analysis, collaborators shipped samples as frozen whole blood, isolated PBMCs, or DNA extracted from either of those sample types. The immunoSEQ Assay, a bias-controlled multiplex PCR, was used to amplify TCRbeta CDR3 regions from genomic DNA. The paper's data handling went like this. Nucleated cell counts per sample were estimated from amplification of reference gene primers within the assay. To quantify the absolute abundance of each unique TCRbeta CDR3 rearrangement, sequence reads were collapsed and filtered. For each sample, productive Simpson clonality was calculated as the square root of Simpson's diversity index over productive rearrangements. In its TCRdb copy, this immuneACCESS table keeps in-frame sequences only and misses some clones. Where compared with another copy, unresolved V genes explain less than half of these, and the others have no known cause. V, J and clone size are those of that table, while D and trimming were read from the DNA. The sample records about 210,000 clones, about 85% of which are singletons. The top ten clones comprise under 0.9% of the sample.

There are 15 amino acids in the CDR3, from cysteine to phenylalanine inclusive. Only CDR3 DNA remains: 45 bases, in frame from the first base. For this chain, trimming is 3 bases at the V end and 8 bases at the J end, and the number of junction bases without a gene match is 10. Per the germline V gene (reference sequence), LNHDA is the CDR1 and SQIVND is the CDR2. Concerning this clone: Its antigen is not yet known. No clone much larger than this one lies a single base away; base qualities are absent.

The specimen was peripheral blood. The V and J genes are TRBV19 and TRBJ2-1, and TRBD1 matches 7 of the central bases. This clonotype was obtained from a man aged 40-49 years with acute or convalescent COVID-19. The CDR3 has the sequence CASSIPSTGPDEQFF. The DNA reads as follows: TGTGCCAGTAGTATCCCCTCGACAGGGCCTGATGAGCAGTTCTTC. Supplemented by the reference TRBV19 and TRBJ2-1 proteins around the CDR3, the complete variable domain is DGGITQSPKYLFRKEGQNVTLSCEQNLNHDAMYWYRQDPGQGLRLIYYSQIVNDFQKGDIAEGYSVSREKKESFPLTVTSAQKNPTAFYLCASSIPSTGPDEQFFGPGTRLTVL.